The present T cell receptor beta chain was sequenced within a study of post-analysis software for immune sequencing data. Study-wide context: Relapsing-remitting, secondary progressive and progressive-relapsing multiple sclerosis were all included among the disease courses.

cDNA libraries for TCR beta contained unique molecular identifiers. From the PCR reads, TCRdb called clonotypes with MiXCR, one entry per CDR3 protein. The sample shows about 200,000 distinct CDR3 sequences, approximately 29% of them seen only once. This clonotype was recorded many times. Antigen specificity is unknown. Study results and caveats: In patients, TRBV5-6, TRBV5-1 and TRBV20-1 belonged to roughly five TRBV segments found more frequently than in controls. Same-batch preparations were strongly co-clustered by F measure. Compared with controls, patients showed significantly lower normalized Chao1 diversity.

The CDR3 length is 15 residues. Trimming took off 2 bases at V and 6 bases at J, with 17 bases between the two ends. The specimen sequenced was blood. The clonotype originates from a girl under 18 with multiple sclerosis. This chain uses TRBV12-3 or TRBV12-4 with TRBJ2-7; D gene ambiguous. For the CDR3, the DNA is TGTGCCAGCAGTTTAAGTTGGCAGGCCTATTCCGAGCAGTACTTC. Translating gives CASSLSWQAYSEQYF.